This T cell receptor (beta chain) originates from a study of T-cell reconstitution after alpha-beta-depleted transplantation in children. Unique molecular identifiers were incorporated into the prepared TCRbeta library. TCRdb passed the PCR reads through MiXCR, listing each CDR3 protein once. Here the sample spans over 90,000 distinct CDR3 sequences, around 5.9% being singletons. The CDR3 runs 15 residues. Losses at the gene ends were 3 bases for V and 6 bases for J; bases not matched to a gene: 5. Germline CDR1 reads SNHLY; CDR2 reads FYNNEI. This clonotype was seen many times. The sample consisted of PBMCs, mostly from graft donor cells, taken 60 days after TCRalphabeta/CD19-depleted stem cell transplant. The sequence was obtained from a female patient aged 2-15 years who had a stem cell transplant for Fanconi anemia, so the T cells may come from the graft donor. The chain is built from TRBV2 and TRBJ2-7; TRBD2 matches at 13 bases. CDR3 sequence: CASSDGTSGKGEQYF. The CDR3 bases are TGTGCCAGCAGTGATGGGACTAGCGGGAAGGGCGAGCAGTACTTC.